This T cell receptor (beta chain) originates from a study of immune heterogeneity within non-small cell lung tumors. Findings of the study overall: Identical dominant CDR3 beta clonotypes showed recurrence across tumor sites within a patient, and site-unique high-frequency clones were also present.

The CDR3 covers 17 residues. V lost 4 bases and J lost 3; bases outside the gene matches: 10. Germline values: CDR1 LGHDT, CDR2 YNNKEL (reference sequence). In regard to this clonotype: Its antigen is undetermined.

TCR beta CDR3 regions came from multiplex PCR with 32 forward V and 13 reverse J primers. TCRdb reprocessed the multiplex PCR reads with MiXCR, giving one entry per CDR3 protein. The sample records about 15,000 distinct CDR3 sequences, around 30% being singletons. Template material for each sample was 600 ng of bulk tumor genomic DNA. Surgery yielded several widely spaced biopsies per primary tumor. The patients were newly diagnosed with non-small cell lung cancer, had not been treated, and had curative surgery. It was newly diagnosed non-small cell lung cancer patients having surgery with curative intent who served as donors.

This sequence joins TRBV3-1 and TRBJ2-3, with 10 nucleotides matching TRBD2. The source material was lung tumor tissue. This TCR was sampled from a woman aged 50 to 65 with non-small cell lung cancer. The CDR3: CASSRLEAGGGTDTQYF. For the CDR3, the DNA is TGTGCCAGCAGCCGTCTCGAAGCGGGAGGGGGGACAGATACGCAGTATTTT.